A selection of T cell receptor beta chains follows, all from one sample in a study of early T cells in non-severe SARS-CoV-2 infection. TCRdb independently ran MiXCR on the 5' RACE reads; one entry per CDR3 protein. The data show roughly 81,000 distinct CDR3 sequences, 9% to 13% seen once. Sequencing used whole blood. Every receptor here comes from an adult who was a healthcare worker with PCR-confirmed SARS-CoV-2 infection or an uninfected control (not recorded which). Both conserved end residues are part of each CDR3. D genes are given only for firm matches. Clone size is shown for a subset of rows, as once, few, many or a class of expanded clone.

v_call	clone_size	d_call	j_call	cdr3_nt	cdr3_aa
TRBV19	few	TRBD2	TRBJ2-3	TGTGCCAGTAGTACCCTGGGCTTGCGGGGGGGCCGGGATACGCAGTATTTT	CASSTLGLRGGRDTQYF
TRBV10-1	few	TRBD2	TRBJ2-7	TGCGCCAGATTAGCGGGACTCTACGAGCAGTACTTC	CARLAGLYEQYF
TRBV12-3/TRBV12-4	many	NA	TRBJ1-4	TGTGCCAGCAGTTTTACATGGGACGAAAAACTGTTTTTT	CASSFTWDEKLFF
TRBV4-2	NA	NA	TRBJ1-1	TGTGCCAGCAGCCGCCTACAGGGAAAGAACACTGAAGCTTTCTTT	CASSRLQGKNTEAFF
TRBV5-4	NA	NA	TRBJ2-6	TGTGCCAGCAGTTTTTACTCTGGGGCCAACGTCCTGACTTTC	CASSFYSGANVLTF
TRBV28	NA	TRBD1	TRBJ2-5	TGTGCCAGCAGTTACGGGACAGAGCTTGCACAGTACTTC	CASSYGTELAQYF
TRBV5-1	NA	NA	TRBJ1-4	TGCGCCAGCAGCGGCGGGACAAATCGGGCTAATGAAAAACTGTTTTTT	CASSGGTNRANEKLFF
TRBV27	many	NA	TRBJ2-7	TGTGCCAGCAGTTTAAAGGACAGCACCTACGAGCAGTACTTC	CASSLKDSTYEQYF
TRBV10-2	many	NA	TRBJ1-5	TGCGCCAGCAGTGAGAAGGGAAACCAGCCCCAGCATTTT	CASSEKGNQPQHF
TRBV3-1	NA	NA	TRBJ2-1	TGTGCCAGCAGCCAAGATCGGACGGGACCTGAGCAGTTCTTC	CASSQDRTGPEQFF
TRBV29-1	NA	NA	TRBJ2-7	TGCAGCGCCCAGGGGCGTCACGAGCAGTACTTC	CSAQGRHEQYF
TRBV20-1	NA	TRBD2	TRBJ2-3	TGCAGTGCTAGGGATAGCGGGAGGAGCACAGATACGCAGTATTTT	CSARDSGRSTDTQYF
TRBV20-1	NA	NA	TRBJ1-6	TGCAGTGCTAGGGTGGGATCACCCCTCCACTTT	CSARVGSPLHF
TRBV7-3	many	NA	TRBJ1-1	TGTGCCAGCAGCTCCGGGGGCTGGAACACTGAAGCTTTCTTT	CASSSGGWNTEAFF
TRBV5-1	many	TRBD2	TRBJ2-3	TGCGCCAGCAGCTTGGCGGAACTAGCGGGAGTGGCTACGCAGTATTTT	CASSLAELAGVATQYF
TRBV7-6	NA	NA	TRBJ2-3	TGTGCCAGCAGCTTAGTGAACAGTCGCACAGATACGCAGTATTTT	CASSLVNSRTDTQYF
TRBV18	many	NA	TRBJ1-5	TGTGCCGGGAGAGGCGATAGCAATCAGCCCCAGCATTTT	CAGRGDSNQPQHF
TRBV27	many	TRBD1	TRBJ2-7	TGTGCCAGCAGTTTGTCCGGGACAGCACTCTACGAGCAGTACTTC	CASSLSGTALYEQYF
TRBV28	few	NA	TRBJ2-3	TGTGCCAGCAGTGTCCCTCGCACAGATACGCAGTATTTT	CASSVPRTDTQYF
TRBV10-3	NA	NA	TRBJ2-3	TGTGCCATCAGGGGCGGCACAGATACGCAGTATTTT	CAIRGGTDTQYF
TRBV9	many	NA	TRBJ2-5	TGTGCCAGCAGCGTAAGCGGGTTCGGGGAGACCCAGTACTTC	CASSVSGFGETQYF
TRBV10-3	few	NA	TRBJ1-1	TGTGCCATCAGTGAGTCACCCAGGGTCGGGACTGAAGCTTTCTTT	CAISESPRVGTEAFF
TRBV2	few	NA	TRBJ2-1	TGTGCCAGCAGTGAGGGCTACAATGAGCAGTTCTTC	CASSEGYNEQFF
TRBV3-1	few	NA	TRBJ2-7	TGTGCCAGCAGCCAACACCTTTCCGAGCAGTACTTC	CASSQHLSEQYF
TRBV10-3	many	TRBD2	TRBJ2-1	TGTGCCATCAGTGAGTCGCGGACAGAAACTAGCGGTGAGCAGTTCTTC	CAISESRTETSGEQFF
TRBV13	NA	NA	TRBJ2-5	TGTGCCAGCAGCTTAGCCGGGGCCGCTGAGACCCAGTACTTC	CASSLAGAAETQYF
TRBV5-1	few	NA	TRBJ1-2	TGCGCCAGCAGCCGTAGCACAGAAACGTCAGGCTACACCTTC	CASSRSTETSGYTF
TRBV30	NA	NA	TRBJ2-7	TGTGCCTGGAGGTCGGTGGGTCAAGGCGAGCAGTACTTC	CAWRSVGQGEQYF
TRBV4-1	many	NA	TRBJ2-7	TGCGCCAGCAGCCAAGATCTAGGCTGGTTCTCCTACGAGCAGTACTTC	CASSQDLGWFSYEQYF
TRBV6-5	NA	NA	TRBJ2-1	TGTGCCAGCAGCCGTATCCGACTTACCGACTCCTACAATGAGCAGTTCTTC	CASSRIRLTDSYNEQFF
TRBV19	NA	NA	TRBJ2-7	TGTGCCAGTAGCCTGGGACCCAACGAGCAGTACTTC	CASSLGPNEQYF
TRBV20-1	many	NA	TRBJ2-2	TGCAGTGCTACGGGACTGGCGAACACCGGGGAGCTGTTTTTT	CSATGLANTGELFF
TRBV12-3/TRBV12-4	many	NA	TRBJ2-5	TGTGCCAGCAGCCCGGACTCCCCCGAGACCCAGTACTTC	CASSPDSPETQYF
TRBV7-6	many	NA	TRBJ2-5	TGTGCCAGCAGCTTTGGGACAACGAACGGGGGAGAGACCCAGTACTTC	CASSFGTTNGGETQYF
TRBV12-3/TRBV12-4	many	TRBD1	TRBJ2-6	TGTGCCAGCAGACAACAGGGGGCAGCTGGGGCCAACGTCCTGACTTTC	CASRQQGAAGANVLTF
TRBV6-5	NA	TRBD1	TRBJ2-1	TGTGCCAGCAGAGCCATCCGGGACAGGGGGCGAAGTGAGCAGTTCTTC	CASRAIRDRGRSEQFF
TRBV2	NA	NA	TRBJ2-7	TGTGCCAGCAGCGAATCCCGCTACGAGCAGTACTTC	CASSESRYEQYF